Below, one TCR beta chain is given with its context. This CDR3 is built from 13 residues. The germline V and J ends were trimmed by 0 bases and 9 bases, with 9 bases remaining between them. The germline V gene encodes CDR1 SGHNT and CDR2 YYREEE (reference sequence). The data were produced by immunoSEQ multiplex PCR, yet TCRdb's version contains in-frame clones alone and is incomplete. This table has some 240,000 clones, about 80% appearing once. The data were obtained in a study of blood T cell repertoires in COVID-19. The material sequenced was PBMCs or T cells enriched from blood (not recorded which). This receptor was obtained from a man younger than 45 with acute COVID-19. The chain links TRBV5-4 to TRBJ2-2, with no clear D. The CDR3 spells CASSLDSHRELFF. CDR3 in DNA: TGTGCCAGCAGCTTGGACAGCCACCGGGAGCTGTTTTTT.